This TCR beta chain was documented in a study of T cells in Graves' hyperthyroidism and ophthalmopathy. Study outcomes and limitations: Blood also held most thyroid clonotypes expanded beyond 0.001. Ophthalmopathy was distinguished from stable hyperthyroidism by 13 V-J signatures.

The CDR3 totals 17 residues. The germline CDR1 and CDR2 sequences are DFQATT and SNEGSKA (reference sequence). The V end was cut by 0 bases, the J end by 0 bases, with 15 bases between. This clonotype was counted ten times or more. What it binds is not known. From RNA transcripts, TCR beta CDR3 regions were amplified. During a first-round RT-PCR of the TCR CDR3, the HTBI primer set was used. MiXCR, run by TCRdb on the multiplex PCR reads, gives a single entry per CDR3 protein. The repertoire holds roughly 290,000 distinct CDR3 sequences, with roughly 13% as singletons. This receptor was identified in a middle-aged woman with Graves' hyperthyroidism. This chain links TRBV20-1 with TRBJ2-1; unclear D gene. The sequencing input was blood. In DNA, the CDR3 is TGCAGTGCTAGAGATTTGACCTCCTTAAGCTCCTACAATGAGCAGTTCTTC. Its protein product is CSARDLTSLSSYNEQFF.